This T cell receptor (beta chain) was captured by sequencing in a study of neurological immune-mediated disorders. Overall study results and limits: None of the CDR3 amino acid sequences in expanded clones turned up in more than one subject, which points to private repertoires in all groups.

The authors produced cDNA by 5'RACE using 10-nucleotide random UMIs. Over 170 million TCR-beta sequences, together covering 15-18 subjects, were produced by every individual sequencing run that was carried out. TCRdb re-called the 5' RACE reads through MiXCR, storing one row per CDR3 protein. The table has 70,000 to 95,000 distinct CDR3 sequences, roughly 13% seen once. There are 16 residues in the CDR3. The V gene's germline CDR1 is SGHVS and CDR2 FQNEAQ. V shed 1 base, J shed 4 bases, and the junction held 4 bases outside the gene matches. Time point specified: longitudinal time-point 2. This clonotype came up many times. What it recognizes is unknown.

This chain joins TRBV7-8 and TRBJ2-2, with 9 bases matching TRBD2. The specimen was PBMCs. The sequence was obtained from a female donor with HTLV-1-associated myelopathy (HAM/TSP). This CDR3 reads CASSLVPRGGTGELFF. Written as DNA, the CDR3 is TGTGCCAGCAGCTTAGTTCCGCGGGGGGGCACCGGGGAGCTGTTTTTT. The full variable domain, rest sourced from reference TRBV7-8 and TRBJ2-2, is GAGVSQSPRYKVAKRGQDVALRCDPISGHVSLFWYQQALGQGPEFLTYFQNEAQLDKSGLPSDRFFAERPEGSVSTLKIQRTQQEDSAVYLCASSLVPRGGTGELFFGEGSRLTVL.